The entry that follows covers one T cell receptor (beta chain) sequence. Combining a sample-barcoded 5' primer with a J-beta primer mix, a second PCR ran for roughly 7 to 12 cycles. Each single sample gave us at least 2.5 million CDR3-containing paired-end reads. TCRdb redid the calling of the 5' RACE reads with MiXCR, one entry per CDR3 protein. The data show more than 1,400,000 distinct CDR3 sequences, about 40% seen once. The entry originates in a study of blood T cells in healthy people across ages. The material sequenced was blood. This receptor was taken from a woman aged 18-29 years in good health.

This CDR3 is CAISESAGQAGEQFF. The CDR3 nucleotides are TGTGCCATCAGTGAGTCGGCGGGACAGGCTGGAGAGCAGTTCTTC. This chain connects TRBV10-3 to TRBJ2-1; 8 bases fit TRBD1. This CDR3 comprises 15 residues. V lost 0 bases to trimming and J lost 10 bases; unmatched junction nucleotides: 8. Germline assignment: CDR1 ENHRY and CDR2 SYGVKD.